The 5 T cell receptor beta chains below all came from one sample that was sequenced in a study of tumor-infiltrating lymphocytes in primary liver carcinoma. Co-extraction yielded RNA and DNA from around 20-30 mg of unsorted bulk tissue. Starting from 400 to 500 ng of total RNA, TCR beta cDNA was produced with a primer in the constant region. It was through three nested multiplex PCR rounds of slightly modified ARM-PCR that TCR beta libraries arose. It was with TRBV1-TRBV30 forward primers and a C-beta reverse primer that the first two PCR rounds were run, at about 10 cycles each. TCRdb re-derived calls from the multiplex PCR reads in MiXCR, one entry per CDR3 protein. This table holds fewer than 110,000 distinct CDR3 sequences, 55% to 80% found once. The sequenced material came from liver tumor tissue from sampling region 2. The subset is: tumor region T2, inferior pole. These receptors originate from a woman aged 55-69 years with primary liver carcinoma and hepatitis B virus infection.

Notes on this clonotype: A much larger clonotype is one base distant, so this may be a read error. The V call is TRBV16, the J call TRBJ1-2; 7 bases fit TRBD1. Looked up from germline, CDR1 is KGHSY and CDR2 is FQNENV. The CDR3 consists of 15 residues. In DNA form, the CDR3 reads TGTGCCAACAGCGTAACGACTCAGGGGGGCTATGGCTACACCTTC. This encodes CANSVTTQGGYGYTF. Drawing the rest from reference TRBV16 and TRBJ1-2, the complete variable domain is GEEVAQTPKHLVRGEGQKAKLYCAPIKGHSYVFWYQQVLKNEFKFLISFQNENVFDETGMPKERFSAKCLPNSPCSLEIQATKLEDSAVYFCANSVTTQGGYGYTFGSGTRLTVV.

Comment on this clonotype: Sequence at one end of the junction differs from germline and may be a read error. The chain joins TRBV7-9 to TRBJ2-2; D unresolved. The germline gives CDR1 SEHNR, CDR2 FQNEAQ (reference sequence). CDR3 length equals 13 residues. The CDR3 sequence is CASSPPNTEELFF. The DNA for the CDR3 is TGTGCCAGCAGCCCTCCGAACACCGAGGAGCTGTTTTTT.

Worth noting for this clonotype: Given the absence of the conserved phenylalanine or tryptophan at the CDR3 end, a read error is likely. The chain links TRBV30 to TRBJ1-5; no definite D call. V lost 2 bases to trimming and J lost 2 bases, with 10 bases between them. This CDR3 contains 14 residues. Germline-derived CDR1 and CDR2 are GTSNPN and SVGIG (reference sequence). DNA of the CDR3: TGTGCCTGGAGTCAAGCCTTAGGCAATCAGCCCCAGCATTCT. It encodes CAWSQALGNQPQHS.

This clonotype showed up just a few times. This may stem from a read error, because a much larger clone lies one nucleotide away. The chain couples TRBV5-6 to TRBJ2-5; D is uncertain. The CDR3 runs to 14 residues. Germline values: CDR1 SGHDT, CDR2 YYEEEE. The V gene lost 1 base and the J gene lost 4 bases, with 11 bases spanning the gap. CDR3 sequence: CASSLWPWGETQYF. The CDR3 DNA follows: TGTGCCAGCAGCTTGTGGCCATGGGGAGAGACCCAGTACTTC.

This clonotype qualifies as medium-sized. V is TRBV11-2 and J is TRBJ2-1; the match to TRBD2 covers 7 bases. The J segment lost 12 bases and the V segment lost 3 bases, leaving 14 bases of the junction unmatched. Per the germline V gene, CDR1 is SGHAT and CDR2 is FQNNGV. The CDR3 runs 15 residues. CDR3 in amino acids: CASSFISAGEMGQFF. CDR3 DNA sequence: TGTGCCAGCAGCTTTATCTCCGCGGGGGAAATGGGGCAGTTCTTC.